Described below is a single T cell receptor beta chain sequence and its context. What it binds is not known. This sample was included in a study of beta chain features in type 1 diabetes. Broader study findings: Shortening of TCRB CDR3s, moderate but significant, appeared in all four CD4+ subsets of Type 1 diabetes patients.

Expressed TCRB transcripts were sequenced after all isolated RNA was converted to cDNA. Naive, central memory and regulatory T cell samples produced a mean of about 3.5 million reads. TCRdb's table, derived via immunoSEQ multiplex PCR, lists solely in-frame clones and lacks some. Found here are hundreds of thousands of clones, over 13% of them singletons; the top ten hold roughly 0.04%. CDR1 and CDR2 from the germline V gene are MGHRA and YSYEKL. The CDR3 has 17 amino acids. Trimming cost V 4 bases and J 0 bases; bases outside gene matches: 5. The chain combines TRBV4-1 with TRBJ2-1; 11 bases are shared with TRBD2. Material for sequencing was naive CD4+ T cells from blood. This receptor was identified in a man aged 18 to 29 with type 1 diabetes. Written as DNA, the CDR3 is TGCGCCAGCAGCCCGGGACTAGCGGTAAGCTCCTACAATGAGCAGTTCTTC. Its protein is CASSPGLAVSSYNEQFF.